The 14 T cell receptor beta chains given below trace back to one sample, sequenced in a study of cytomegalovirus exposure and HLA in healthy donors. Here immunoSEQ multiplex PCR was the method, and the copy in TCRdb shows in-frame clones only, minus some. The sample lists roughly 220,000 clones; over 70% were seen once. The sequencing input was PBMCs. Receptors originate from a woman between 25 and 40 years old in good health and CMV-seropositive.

The CDR3 loop reads CASSPTGTSYYEQYF. As DNA, the CDR3 is TGCGCCAGCAGCCCGACCGGGACTAGCTATTACGAGCAGTACTTC. The chain employs TRBV4-3 and TRBJ2-7; 9 bases agree with TRBD2. The CDR3 has 15 amino acids. Unmatched junction bases numbered 8, after V lost 4 bases and J lost 4 bases. In germline, CDR1 is LGHNA, CDR2 YSLEER.

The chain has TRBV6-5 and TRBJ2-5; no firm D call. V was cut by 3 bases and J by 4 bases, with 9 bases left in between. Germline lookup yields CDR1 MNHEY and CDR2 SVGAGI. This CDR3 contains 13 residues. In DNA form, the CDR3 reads TGTGCCAGCAGTTATTATGGACCAGAGACCCAGTACTTC. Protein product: CASSYYGPETQYF.

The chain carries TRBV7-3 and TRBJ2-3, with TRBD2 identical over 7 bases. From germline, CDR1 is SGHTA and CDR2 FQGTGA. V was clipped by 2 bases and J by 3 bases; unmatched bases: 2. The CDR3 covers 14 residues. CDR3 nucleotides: TGTGCCAGCAGCTTAGCGGGAGTAACAGATACGCAGTATTTT. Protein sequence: CASSLAGVTDTQYF.

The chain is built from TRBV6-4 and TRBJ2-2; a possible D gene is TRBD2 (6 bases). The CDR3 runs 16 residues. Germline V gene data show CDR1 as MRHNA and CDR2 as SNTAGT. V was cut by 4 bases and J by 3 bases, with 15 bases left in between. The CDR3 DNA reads TGTGCCAGCAGTGTCGGAGGAGGGGATGACACCGGGGAGCTGTTTTTT. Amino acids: CASSVGGGDDTGELFF.

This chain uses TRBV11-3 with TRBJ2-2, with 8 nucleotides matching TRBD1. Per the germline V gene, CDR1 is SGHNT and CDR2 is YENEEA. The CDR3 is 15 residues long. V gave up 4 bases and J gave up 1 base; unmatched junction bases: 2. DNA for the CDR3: TGTGCCAGCAGCTCTGGACAGGGGAACACCGGGGAGCTGTTTTTT. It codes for CASSSGQGNTGELFF.

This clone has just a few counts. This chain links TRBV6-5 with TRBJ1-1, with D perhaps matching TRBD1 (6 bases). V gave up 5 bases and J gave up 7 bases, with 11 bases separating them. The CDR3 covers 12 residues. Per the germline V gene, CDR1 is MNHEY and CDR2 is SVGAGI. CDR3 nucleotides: TGTGCCAGCAGTGGAACAGGGTATGAAGCTTTCTTT. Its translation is CASSGTGYEAFF.

DNA of the CDR3: TGTGCCAGCAGCGTGCTAGCGGGAGACCCACAGTTATCCACAGATACGCAGTATTTT. Encoded protein: CASSVLAGDPQLSTDTQYF. This sequence joins TRBV9 and TRBJ2-3; TRBD2 agrees at 10 bases. V lost 2 bases and J lost 2; bases outside the gene matches: 14. The CDR3 has 19 residues. Germline CDR1 is SGDLS and CDR2 is YYNGEE.

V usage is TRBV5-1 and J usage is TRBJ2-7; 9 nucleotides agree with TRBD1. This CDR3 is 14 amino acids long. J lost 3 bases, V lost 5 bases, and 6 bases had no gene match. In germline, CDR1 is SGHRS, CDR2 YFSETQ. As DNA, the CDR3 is TGCGCCAGCAGTCCGGGACAGGGAGTCTACGAGCAGTACTTC. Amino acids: CASSPGQGVYEQYF.

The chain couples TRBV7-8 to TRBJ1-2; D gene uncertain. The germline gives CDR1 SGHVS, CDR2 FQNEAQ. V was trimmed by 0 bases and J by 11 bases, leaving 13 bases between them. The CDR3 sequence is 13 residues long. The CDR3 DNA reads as TGTGCCAGCAGCTTAGCGGAGATGACGAGATACACCTTC. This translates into CASSLAEMTRYTF.

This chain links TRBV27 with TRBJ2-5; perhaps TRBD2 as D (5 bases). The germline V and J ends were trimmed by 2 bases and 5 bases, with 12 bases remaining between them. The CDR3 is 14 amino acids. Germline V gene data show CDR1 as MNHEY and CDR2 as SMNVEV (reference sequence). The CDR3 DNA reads TGTGCCAGCAGTTTAAGGCGGGTGTCGGAGACCCAGTACTTC. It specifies CASSLRRVSETQYF.

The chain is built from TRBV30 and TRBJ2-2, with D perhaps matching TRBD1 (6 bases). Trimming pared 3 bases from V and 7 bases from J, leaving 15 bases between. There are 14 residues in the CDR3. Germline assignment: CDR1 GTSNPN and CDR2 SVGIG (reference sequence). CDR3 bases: TGTGCCTGGAGGCGCACCGGGACAAACGGGGAGCTGTTTTTT. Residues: CAWRRTGTNGELFF.

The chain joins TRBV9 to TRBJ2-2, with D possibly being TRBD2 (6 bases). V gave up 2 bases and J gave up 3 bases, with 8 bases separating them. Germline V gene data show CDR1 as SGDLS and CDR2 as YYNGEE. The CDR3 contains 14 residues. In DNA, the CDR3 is TGTGCCAGCAGCGTCGGGAGTCACACCGGGGAGCTGTTTTTT. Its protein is CASSVGSHTGELFF.

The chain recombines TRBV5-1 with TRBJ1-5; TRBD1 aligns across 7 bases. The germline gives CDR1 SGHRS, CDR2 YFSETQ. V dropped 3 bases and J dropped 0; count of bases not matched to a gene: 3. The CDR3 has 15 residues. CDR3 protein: CASSSTGNSNQPQHF. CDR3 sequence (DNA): TGCGCCAGCAGCTCGACAGGGAATAGCAATCAGCCCCAGCATTTT.

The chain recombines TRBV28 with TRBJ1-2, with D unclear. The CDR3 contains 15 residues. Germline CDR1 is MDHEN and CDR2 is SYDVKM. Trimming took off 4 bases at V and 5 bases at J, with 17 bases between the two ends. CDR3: CASSSPIGPTYGYTF. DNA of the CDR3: TGTGCCAGCAGTTCCCCTATCGGACCCACTTATGGCTACACCTTC.